The entry that follows covers one T cell receptor (beta chain) sequence. As yet, its antigen is unknown. The germline and genes are mouse ones. The DNA ends 1 residue before the CDR3 does, and the rest of the CDR3 is filled in from the germline J gene. These data originate in a study of tissue T cells after allogeneic stem cell transplantation. Sequenced by immunoSEQ multiplex PCR; TCRdb stores in-frame clones only, minus some. The sample lists about 20,000 clones; over 60% were seen once. The V end was cut by 1 base, the J end by 0 bases, with 8 bases between. From germline, CDR1 is NSQYPW and CDR2 LRSPGD (reference sequence). This CDR3 is built from 15 residues. Study-wide findings and caveats: Anatomically similar tissues had similar TCR repertoires within each patient. Across patients, clones rarely overlapped, yet motif clusters were shared tissue-specifically.

The sequencing sample was made of spleen. This chain joins TRBV1 and TRBJ2-3, with a tentative D call TRBD2 (7 bases). This TCR was recovered from a female BALB/c mouse in good health. Mouse strain MHC haplotype: H2-d. This CDR3 is CTCSAGGASAETLYF. The part of the CDR3 DNA that was read is TGCACCTGCAGTGCAGGGGGGGCTAGTGCAGAAACGCTGTAT.